The 10 T cell receptor beta chains presented below share a single source sample, sequenced in a study of beta chain features in type 1 diabetes. Expressed TCRB transcripts were sequenced, since all the RNA that had been isolated was reverse transcribed. The repertoire was sequenced with immunoSEQ multiplex PCR; TCRdb's copy has only in-frame clones and lacks some. The sample yields about 740,000 clones, roughly 13% seen once. General study findings and limits: Across all four CD4+ subsets, people with type 1 diabetes showed modestly shorter TCRB CDR3s.

These TCRs are of unknown antigen specificity. The sequenced sample was naive CD4+ T cells from blood. The receptors were gathered from a man between 18 and 29 years old with type 1 diabetes.

The J gene is TRBJ1-2, the V gene TRBV28; D perhaps matches TRBD1 (6 bases). This CDR3 is built from 14 residues. The V end was cut by 8 bases, the J end by 1 base, with 14 bases between. Germline assignment: CDR1 MDHEN and CDR2 SYDVKM. The CDR3 nucleotides are TGTGCCAGCCTACGGGACACAAATAACTATGGCTACACCTTC. Translated: CASLRDTNNYGYTF.

This clone has only a few counts. This chain links TRBV30 with TRBJ2-2; D is perhaps TRBD1 (6 bases). Germline CDR1 GTSNPN, CDR2 SVGIG (reference sequence). The CDR3 extends over 18 amino acids. Trimming pared 2 bases from V and 2 bases from J, leaving 21 bases between. CDR3 nucleotide sequence: TGTGCCTGGAGTCCCCCTCCGGGACATAAACAAAACACCGGGGAGCTGTTTTTT. Its protein is CAWSPPPGHKQNTGELFF.

This clone has a handful of counts. This same CDR3 is encoded by further DNA sequences in the sample. This sequence joins TRBV19 and TRBJ1-2; no reliable D call. Per the germline V gene, CDR1 is LNHDA and CDR2 is SQIVND (reference sequence). The CDR3 covers 12 residues. V was clipped by 4 bases and J by 5 bases, with 8 bases between them. Here the CDR3 DNA reads TGTGCCAGTAGTACTGGGAGATATGGCTACACCTTC. Protein sequence: CASSTGRYGYTF.

This clone was detected only a few times. The chain joins TRBV15 to TRBJ2-6; D gene uncertain. Trimming pared 8 bases from V and 0 bases from J, leaving 11 bases between. The CDR3 is 15 residues long. CDR1 is LNHNV, CDR2 YYDKDF, per germline (reference sequence). CDR3 DNA sequence: TGTGCCACCTCGGGTTGGCCCTCTGGGGCCAACGTCCTGACTTTC. It is translated as CATSGWPSGANVLTF. Supplemented by reference TRBV15 and TRBJ2-6, the full variable domain reads DAMVIQNPRYQVTQFGKPVTLSCSQTLNHNVMYWYQQKSSQAPKLLFHYYDKDFNNEADTPDNFQSRRPNTSFCFLDIRSPGLGDTAMYLCATSGWPSGANVLTFGAGSRLTVL.

The chain couples TRBV30 to TRBJ1-2, with 7 bases fitting TRBD1. Germline V gene lookup returns CDR1 GTSNPN and CDR2 SVGIG (reference sequence). The CDR3 has 15 residues. Germline trimming cut 4 bases from V and 6 bases from J; bases unmatched to any gene: 14. The CDR3 here is CAWIPVSGTVNGYTF. DNA of the CDR3: TGTGCCTGGATACCGGTATCCGGGACAGTCAATGGCTACACCTTC.

The V and J genes are TRBV4-1 and TRBJ1-5, with D perhaps matching TRBD1 (5 bases). Germline assignment: CDR1 MGHRA and CDR2 YSYEKL. This CDR3 comprises 17 residues. Trimming stripped 2 bases from V and 10 bases from J, with 24 bases between. This CDR3 reads CASSQSEPWDGGFPQHF. CDR3 bases: TGCGCCAGCAGCCAATCCGAGCCTTGGGACGGAGGTTTCCCCCAGCATTTT.

This clone was detected a few times. The chain is built from TRBV10-3 and TRBJ2-7, with D possibly being TRBD1 (5 bases). V was clipped by 5 bases and J by 3 bases, with 11 bases between them. Germline CDR1 is ENHRY and CDR2 is SYGVKD. The CDR3 runs to 13 residues. The CDR3 DNA reads TGTGCCATCAGTTATTCAGGGATCTACGAGCAGTACTTC. Amino acids: CAISYSGIYEQYF.

This chain uses TRBV10-3 with TRBJ1-1; 7 bases map to TRBD1. CDR3 length: 13 amino acids. With 6 bases clipped from V and 5 bases from J, the junction kept 6 bases outside the gene matches. Germline V gene sequence: CDR1 ENHRY, CDR2 SYGVKD. The chain's CDR3 is CAISPGGRTEAFF. CDR3 bases: TGTGCCATCAGCCCAGGGGGGAGGACTGAAGCTTTCTTT.

This clone was counted only a few times. The gene calls are TRBV7-9 and TRBJ1-6, with D possibly matching TRBD1 (5 bases). CDR1 is SEHNR, CDR2 FQNEAQ, per germline (reference sequence). CDR3 length equals 13 residues. The V gene lost 5 bases and the J gene lost 5 bases, with 7 bases spanning the gap. The CDR3, as DNA: TGTGCCAGCAGCACCAGGGATAATTCACCCCTCCACTTT. As protein: CASSTRDNSPLHF.

This clone was observed a handful of times. This chain connects TRBV11-2 to TRBJ1-1, with 7 bases that match TRBD1. Per the germline V gene, CDR1 is SGHAT and CDR2 is FQNNGV. There are 14 residues in the CDR3. V lost 5 bases and J lost 6; bases outside the gene matches: 9. The CDR3 sequence: CASSPKGQYSEAFF. The CDR3 bases are TGTGCCAGCAGCCCCAAGGGACAGTATTCTGAAGCTTTCTTT.